Included here is one T cell receptor beta chain sequence, with context. This entry comes from a study of blood T cell repertoires in COVID-19. Study summary: The United States, Italy and Spain supplied acute and convalescent COVID-19 samples. Sample material is recorded as cDNA or gDNA derived from T cells, B-cell-depleted T cells, or PBMCs.

Original data processing: Estimated nucleated cell counts came from reference gene primer amplification. Only in-frame clones appear in the TCRdb table, and some are missing; sequencing was by immunoSEQ multiplex PCR. Clone size and the V and J calls come from that table; the DNA yielded D and trimming. The sample carries 200,000 or so clones, approximately 86% recorded once. Study members were between about 18 and 100 years old and lived in approximately 25 US regions. Trimming took 0 bases from V and 6 from J, leaving 8 bases between them. CDR1 and CDR2 (germline): MGHRA, YSYEKL. The CDR3 length is 13 residues.

This chain uses TRBV4-1 with TRBJ1-2; no firm D call. This TCR was sampled from a middle-aged woman with acute COVID-19. The source material was PBMCs or T cells enriched from blood (not recorded which). Written as DNA, the CDR3 is TGCGCCAGCAGCCAAGACCAGAGGCATGGCTACACCTTC. This gives the protein CASSQDQRHGYTF.